This is a list of T cell receptor beta chains from one sample in a study of T-cell reconstitution after alpha-beta-depleted transplantation in children. TCRdb itself ran the PCR reads through MiXCR, one entry per CDR3 protein. The sample lists around 250,000 distinct CDR3 sequences; around 25% were seen once. The sample in question was PBMCs, obtained before TCRalphabeta/CD19-depleted stem cell transplant. These TCRs come from a girl aged 2-9 years with Fanconi anemia, due to receive a stem cell transplant. Both conserved end residues are part of each CDR3. Each record gives: J gene, V gene, CDR3 protein.

J gene: TRBJ1-5
V gene: TRBV20-1
CDR3 protein: CSASPGTGGDQPQHF

J gene: TRBJ2-3
V gene: TRBV7-6
CDR3 protein: CASSLGPADTQYF

J gene: TRBJ2-7
V gene: TRBV24-1
CDR3 protein: CATSDFAQEGFNEQYF

J gene: TRBJ2-3
V gene: TRBV9
CDR3 protein: CASSVARGTTDTQYF

J gene: TRBJ2-3
V gene: TRBV29-1
CDR3 protein: CSASATDTQYF

J gene: TRBJ2-7
V gene: TRBV7-9
CDR3 protein: CASSLVGLPDYEQYF

J gene: TRBJ2-5
V gene: TRBV29-1
CDR3 protein: CSVEGDSGTVQETQYF

J gene: TRBJ2-5
V gene: TRBV11-2
CDR3 protein: CASSYAGGLAGVTQYF

J gene: TRBJ2-1
V gene: TRBV29-1
CDR3 protein: CSATSGVSYNEQFF

J gene: TRBJ2-7
V gene: TRBV20-1
CDR3 protein: CSARARDTPYEQYF

J gene: TRBJ2-2
V gene: TRBV7-3
CDR3 protein: CASSPLGGDGELFF